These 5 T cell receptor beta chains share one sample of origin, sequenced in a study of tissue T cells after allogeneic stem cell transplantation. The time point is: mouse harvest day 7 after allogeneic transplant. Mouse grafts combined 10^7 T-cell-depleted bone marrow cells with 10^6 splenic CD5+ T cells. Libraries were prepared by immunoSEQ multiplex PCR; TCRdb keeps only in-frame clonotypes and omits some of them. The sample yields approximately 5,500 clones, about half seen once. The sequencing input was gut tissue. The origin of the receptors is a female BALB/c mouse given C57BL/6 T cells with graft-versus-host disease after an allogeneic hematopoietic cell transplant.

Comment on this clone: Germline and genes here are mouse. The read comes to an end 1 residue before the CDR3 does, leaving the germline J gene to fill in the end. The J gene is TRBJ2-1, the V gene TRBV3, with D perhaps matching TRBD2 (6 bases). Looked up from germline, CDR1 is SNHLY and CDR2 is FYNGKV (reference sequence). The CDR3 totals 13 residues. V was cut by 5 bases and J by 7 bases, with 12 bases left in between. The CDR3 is CASSRMGVAEQFF. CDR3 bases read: TGTGCCAGCAGCCGAATGGGGGTGGCTGAGCAGTTC.

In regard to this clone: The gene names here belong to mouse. CDR3 amino acids: CASSATGDGYAEQFF. CDR3 DNA (partial): TGTGCCAGCAGTGCGACTGGGGATGGGTATGCTGAGCAGTTC. This chain joins TRBV26 and TRBJ2-1; 8 bases align to TRBD2. The read finishes 1 residue shy of the CDR3 end, and the germline J gene is used to complete it. V shed 5 bases and J 4 bases; nucleotides not matched to a gene: 7. Germline-derived CDR1 and CDR2 are KGHPV and FQNQEV (reference sequence). CDR3 size: 15 residues.

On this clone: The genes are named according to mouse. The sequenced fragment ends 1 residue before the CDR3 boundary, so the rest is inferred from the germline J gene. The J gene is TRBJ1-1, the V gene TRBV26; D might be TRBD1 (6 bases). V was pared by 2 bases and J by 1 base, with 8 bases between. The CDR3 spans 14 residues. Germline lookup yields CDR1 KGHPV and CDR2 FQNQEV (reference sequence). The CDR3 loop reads CASSLGGLNTEVFF. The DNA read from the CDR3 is TGTGCCAGCAGTCTGGGGGGGCTGAACACAGAAGTCTTC.

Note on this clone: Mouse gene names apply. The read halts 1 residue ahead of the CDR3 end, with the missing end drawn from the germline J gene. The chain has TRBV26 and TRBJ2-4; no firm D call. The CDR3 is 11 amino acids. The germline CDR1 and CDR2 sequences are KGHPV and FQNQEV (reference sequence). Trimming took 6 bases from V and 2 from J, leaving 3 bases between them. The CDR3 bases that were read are TGTGCCAGCAGCTATCAAAACACCTTGTAC. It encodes CASSYQNTLY. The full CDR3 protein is CASSYQNTLYF.

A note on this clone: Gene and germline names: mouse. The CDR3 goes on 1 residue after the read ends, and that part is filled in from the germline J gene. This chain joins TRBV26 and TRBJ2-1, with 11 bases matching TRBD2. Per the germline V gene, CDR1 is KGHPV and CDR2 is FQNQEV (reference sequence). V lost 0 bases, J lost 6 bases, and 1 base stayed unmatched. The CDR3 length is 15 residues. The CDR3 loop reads CASSLSGLGGAEQFF. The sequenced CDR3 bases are TGTGCCAGCAGTCTGTCAGGACTGGGGGGTGCTGAGCAGTTC.